Following are 28 T cell receptor beta chains from one sample sequenced in a study of T cell repertoires in cytomegalovirus infection. Their antigen targets remain unknown. TCRdb called the reads again in MiXCR, with one record for every CDR3 protein. The sample holds fewer than 950,000 distinct CDR3 sequences, about 31% seen once. The sample here was cultured CD8+ T cells from PBMCs, taken from culture after CMV antigen stimulation. The receptors here all came from a human donor in good health (CMV status not recorded). Some clones in this sample may be carry-over from other donors' samples.

The V gene is TRBV28, the J gene TRBJ1-4; tentative D call: TRBD1 (5 bases). Germline V CDR1 and CDR2: MDHEN, SYDVKM. The CDR3 extends over 14 amino acids. Trimming took 2 bases from V and 8 from J, leaving 12 bases between them. CDR3 in DNA: TGTGCCAGCAGTTTAAGGCGACAGAGGGAAAAACTGTTTTTT. Translated, it gives CASSLRRQREKLFF.

The J gene is TRBJ2-3, the V gene TRBV28, with 9 bases matching TRBD1. Losses at the gene ends were 3 bases for V and 3 bases for J; bases not matched to a gene: 7. Germline lookup yields CDR1 MDHEN and CDR2 SYDVKM. The CDR3 is 16 amino acids. The CDR3 spells CASSFIWDRVTDTQYF. For the CDR3, the DNA is TGTGCCAGCAGTTTTATCTGGGACAGGGTAACAGATACGCAGTATTTT.

The J gene is TRBJ1-4, the V gene TRBV20-1, with D unclear. This CDR3 has 15 residues. V lost 1 base and J lost 7, with 16 bases in between. Germline CDR1 is DFQATT and CDR2 is SNEGSKA (reference sequence). Written as DNA, the CDR3 is TGCAGTGCTAGAGGGCAGGTGTTGCGAAGTGAAAAACTGTTTTTT. Its translation: CSARGQVLRSEKLFF.

This clonotype was detected a few times. The chain couples TRBV18 to TRBJ2-7; D may be TRBD1 (6 bases). Germline lookup yields CDR1 KGHSH and CDR2 LQKENI. The CDR3 is 14 residues long. Trimming pared 6 bases from V and 2 bases from J, leaving 14 bases between. The CDR3 sequence: CASSGTDSPYEQYV. The CDR3 DNA is TGTGCCAGCTCGGGTACGGACAGTCCCTACGAGCAGTACGTC.

With respect to this clonotype: This sequence may be a read error, since a much larger clone differs from it by one base. CDR3 amino acids: CASSLDLSAGVKQYF. The CDR3 DNA follows: TGTGCCAGCAGCTTAGACCTCTCAGCGGGGGTTAAGCAGTACTTC. The chain recombines TRBV7-2 with TRBJ2-7; TRBD2 matches 8 bases. Germline V CDR1 and CDR2: SGHTA, FQGNSA. CDR3 size: 15 residues. The V segment lost 1 base and the J segment 8 bases; nucleotides outside the gene matches: 10.

The chain uses TRBV9 and TRBJ1-1; tentative D call: TRBD1 (6 bases). Germline V gene sequence: CDR1 SGDLS, CDR2 YYNGEE. The CDR3 contains 16 residues. V lost 4 bases and J lost 4, with 20 bases in between. The CDR3 bases are TGTGCCAGCAGCCCAAGGGGGATGGGAGGGGGCACTGAAGCTTTCTTT. Amino acids: CASSPRGMGGGTEAFF.

The chain employs TRBV28 and TRBJ2-7; the match to TRBD1 covers 10 bases. V dropped 6 bases and J dropped 4; count of bases not matched to a gene: 9. This CDR3 has 15 residues. CDR1 and CDR2 (germline): MDHEN, SYDVKM. In DNA form, the CDR3 reads TGTGCCAGCAGAAGCCGGGACAGGGGTTCGTACGAGCAGTACGTC. Translation: CASRSRDRGSYEQYV.

This clonotype showed up many times. The V gene is TRBV7-2, the J gene TRBJ2-7; D possibly uses TRBD1 or TRBD2 (5 bases each). The CDR3 covers 14 residues. Germline V gene data show CDR1 as SGHTA and CDR2 as FQGNSA. V was cut by 1 base and J by 3 bases, with 10 bases left in between. Here the CDR3 reads CASSLGGVVYEQYF. The DNA for the CDR3 is TGTGCCAGCAGCTTAGGAGGGGTTGTCTACGAGCAGTACTTC.

V is TRBV5-5 and J is TRBJ2-3, with 9 positions matching TRBD1. V was clipped by 4 bases and J by 2 bases; unmatched bases: 11. CDR1 and CDR2 (germline): SGHKS, YYEKEE (reference sequence). The CDR3 consists of 17 residues. CDR3 region: CASSLNRGRLPTDTQYF. DNA of the CDR3: TGTGCCAGCAGCCTAAACAGGGGGCGCCTTCCCACAGATACGCAGTATTTT.

This clonotype occurred many times. The chain carries TRBV7-2 and TRBJ1-1, with D tentatively TRBD1 (6 bases). V was trimmed by 6 bases and J by 5 bases, leaving 16 bases between them. The germline CDR1 and CDR2 sequences are SGHTA and FQGNSA. There are 14 residues in the CDR3. CDR3 protein: CASRLGGGRTEAFF. The CDR3 DNA follows: TGTGCCAGCAGATTGGGAGGGGGAAGAACTGAAGCTTTCTTT.

In this sample, this clonotype turned up a few times. The chain couples TRBV7-9 to TRBJ1-3; perhaps TRBD1 as D (5 bases). The V gene lost 8 bases and the J gene lost 9 bases, with 17 bases spanning the gap. This CDR3 is built from 13 residues. The germline V gene encodes CDR1 SEHNR and CDR2 FQNEAQ (reference sequence). The CDR3 region is CASEGEILGTIYF. CDR3 bases: TGTGCCAGCGAAGGGGAGATCCTAGGCACCATATATTTT. Full variable domain (remainder filled in from reference TRBV7-9 and TRBJ1-3): DTGVSQNPRHKITKRGQNVTFRCDPISEHNRLYWYRQTLGQGPEFLTYFQNEAQLEKSRLLSDRFSAERPKGSFSTLEIQRTEQGDSAMYLCASEGEILGTIYFGEGSWLTVV.

This clonotype occurred a few times. This rearrangement joins TRBV27 to TRBJ1-5; D call uncertain. V was shortened by 5 bases and J by 1 base, with 9 bases between the two germline ends. The CDR3 loop spans 14 amino acids. Germline CDR1 MNHEY, CDR2 SMNVEV (reference sequence). The CDR3 DNA reads TGTGCCAGCAGTCTTCTGGACAGCAATCAGCCCCAGCATTTT. Its protein product is CASSLLDSNQPQHF.

V gene TRBV19 combines with J gene TRBJ2-5, with TRBD1 as a possible D gene (6 bases). V lost 7 bases and J 5 bases, leaving 11 bases between the germline ends. This CDR3 comprises 12 residues. In germline, CDR1 is LNHDA, CDR2 SQIVND (reference sequence). The DNA of the CDR3 is TGTGCCAGTACAGGGGCCGGGGAGACCCAGTACTTC. Translated, it gives CASTGAGETQYF.

The V and J genes are TRBV27 and TRBJ2-3; D remains unclear. Trimming took off 5 bases at V and 1 base at J, with 10 bases between the two ends. The germline V gene encodes CDR1 MNHEY and CDR2 SMNVEV (reference sequence). The CDR3 sequence is 14 residues long. The CDR3 DNA follows: TGTGCCAGCAGTCTCCTCGACCGCACAGATACGCAGTATTTT. Its translation is CASSLLDRTDTQYF.

This clonotype was observed a few times. Written as DNA, the CDR3 is TGTGCCACCTCCCGGGGCGGGGGGCGATACAATGAGCAGTTCTTC. Protein product: CATSRGGGRYNEQFF. This rearrangement joins TRBV27 to TRBJ2-1; 8 nucleotides match TRBD2. The CDR3 is 15 amino acids. Germline V gene lookup returns CDR1 MNHEY and CDR2 SMNVEV (reference sequence). V shed 10 bases and J 4 bases; nucleotides not matched to a gene: 12.

The V gene is TRBV4-1, the J gene TRBJ2-1; a weak D match, TRBD1 (6 bases). Germline-derived CDR1 and CDR2 are MGHRA and YSYEKL. V was cut by 3 bases and J by 4 bases, with 10 bases left in between. The CDR3 is made up of 14 amino acids. The CDR3: CASSHAGEYNEQFF. In nucleotides, the CDR3 is TGCGCCAGCAGCCATGCAGGGGAGTACAATGAGCAGTTCTTC.

The CDR3 DNA reads TGTGCCAGCAGCTCCCCCCAGGGATCGAGCACCGGGGAGCTGTTTTTT. It is translated as CASSSPQGSSTGELFF. The chain links TRBV7-6 to TRBJ2-2; maybe TRBD1 (5 bases). The V and J ends lost 4 bases and 4 bases respectively, with 16 bases between them. The CDR3 has 16 residues. The germline gives CDR1 SGHVS, CDR2 FNYEAQ.

The rearrangement links TRBV19 to TRBJ1-1; D remains unclear. CDR3 length: 13 amino acids. Germline V CDR1 and CDR2: LNHDA, SQIVND (reference sequence). Trimming left V 4 bases short and J 1 base short, with 7 bases between. The CDR3 nucleotides are TGTGCCAGTAGTACACACAGGAACACTGAAGCTTTCTTT. Translated, it gives CASSTHRNTEAFF.

V and J are TRBV11-3 and TRBJ2-2; TRBD2 is a possible D gene (5 bases). V dropped 4 bases and J dropped 1 base, with 16 bases sitting between them. The germline CDR1 and CDR2 sequences are SGHNT and YENEEA. The CDR3 spans 17 residues. DNA for the CDR3: TGTGCCAGCAGCTCCCCGGACTCACCCCGGAACACCGGGGAGCTGTTTTTT. Its translation is CASSSPDSPRNTGELFF.

The chain joins TRBV7-2 to TRBJ1-2; perhaps TRBD1 as D (5 bases). The CDR3 sequence is 12 residues long. Trimming removed 10 bases at V and 8 bases at J, with 17 bases between. Per germline, CDR1 SGHTA and CDR2 FQGNSA. The CDR3 DNA reads as TGTGCCAACGCCTACGGGGCGGGGGGCTACACCTTC. Protein: CANAYGAGGYTF.

This clonotype was seen a few times. V usage is TRBV6-1 and J usage is TRBJ1-1; TRBD1 matches at 9 bases. Germline V gives CDR1 MNHNS, CDR2 SASEGT. J lost 11 bases, V lost 6 bases, and 10 bases had no gene match. This CDR3 is built from 13 residues. This CDR3 reads CASSSTGGGDAFF. CDR3 coding DNA: TGTGCCAGCAGCTCCACAGGGGGCGGAGACGCTTTCTTT.

V and J are TRBV5-1 and TRBJ2-1; perhaps TRBD2 as D (6 bases). The ends were cut back, 4 bases at V and 0 bases at J, with 14 bases in the middle. Germline V lookup: CDR1 SGHRS, CDR2 YFSETQ. The CDR3 contains 16 residues. DNA of the CDR3: TGCGCCAGCAGCCCAGGTCGGGGGACCTCCTACAATGAGCAGTTCTTC. Translated, it gives CASSPGRGTSYNEQFF. The complete variable domain, with remaining parts taken from reference TRBV5-1 and TRBJ2-1, reads KAGVTQTPRYLIKTRGQQVTLSCSPISGHRSVSWYQQTPGQGLQFLFEYFSETQRNKGNFPGRFSGRQFSNSRSEMNVSTLELGDSALYLCASSPGRGTSYNEQFFGPGTRLTVL.

This clonotype came up many times. The chain links TRBV2 to TRBJ1-1, with 7 bases lining up with TRBD1. V shed 1 base and J 7 bases; nucleotides not matched to a gene: 6. The CDR3 consists of 14 residues. The V gene's germline CDR1 is SNHLY and CDR2 FYNNEI. The CDR3 loop is CASSEGSGGFEAFF. Here the CDR3 DNA reads TGTGCCAGCAGTGAAGGATCAGGGGGATTTGAAGCTTTCTTT.

The table lists this clonotype with many counts. The chain employs TRBV7-8 and TRBJ2-7, with TRBD1 as a possible D gene (6 bases). V shed 2 bases and J shed 6 bases, with 14 bases lying between them. This CDR3 has 14 residues. The germline V gene encodes CDR1 SGHVS and CDR2 FQNEAQ. For the CDR3, the DNA is TGTGCCAGCAGCTTACGAGGGGGTGGTGGCGAGCAGTACTTC. Its protein product is CASSLRGGGGEQYF.

This clonotype was seen more than once but under ten times. The V gene is TRBV27, the J gene TRBJ1-1, with a possible D match to TRBD1 (6 bases). The CDR3 consists of 14 residues. V was pared by 2 bases and J by 7 bases, with 14 bases between. Germline V lookup: CDR1 MNHEY, CDR2 SMNVEV (reference sequence). For the CDR3, the DNA is TGTGCCAGCAGTTTACTGGCCAGGGGAAGTGAAGCTTTCTTT. Translating gives CASSLLARGSEAFF.

This chain links TRBV2 with TRBJ2-3; TRBD1 matches 7 bases. The germline gives CDR1 SNHLY, CDR2 FYNNEI. The V and J ends lost 5 bases and 0 bases, in that order; junction bases with no gene match: 8. This CDR3 has 16 residues. Here the CDR3 reads CASSPRTGPSTDTQYF. The CDR3 DNA reads as TGTGCCAGCAGTCCCCGGACAGGTCCTAGCACAGATACGCAGTATTTT.

This clonotype was observed many times. V gene TRBV7-6 combines with J gene TRBJ2-1; TRBD1 matches at 10 bases. This CDR3 has 15 residues. Germline lookup yields CDR1 SGHVS and CDR2 FNYEAQ. V shed 5 bases, J shed 2 bases, and the junction held 3 bases outside the gene matches. DNA for the CDR3: TGTGCCAGCAGCCGGACAGGGGGGACCTACAATGAGCAGTTCTTC. Amino acid sequence: CASSRTGGTYNEQFF.

A note on this clonotype: A much larger clone lies one base from this, so it may be a read error. The V gene is TRBV3-1, the J gene TRBJ2-5; D ambiguous. V shed 4 bases and J shed 5 bases, with 14 bases lying between them. This CDR3 region has 14 residues. The germline V gene has CDR1 LGHDT and CDR2 YNNKEL (reference sequence). The CDR3 region has the DNA TGTGCCAGCAGCCCTCTGGTGCGTAGGGAGACCCAGTACTTC. This encodes CASSPLVRRETQYF.